Listed here are 8 T cell receptor beta chains from one sample, sequenced in a study of shared clonotypes between healthy human individuals. Some clones are missing from TCRdb's copy, which holds only in-frame ones; the method was immunoSEQ multiplex PCR. Of around 2,100,000 clones in the sample, 85% to 95% were seen once. Terminally differentiated effector memory CD45RA+ cells were excluded from the naive CD8 cells, which were CD45RO-negative and positively selected for CCR7. Sequenced sample: naive CD8+ T cells sorted from blood. These receptors were collected from a man between 18 and 29 years old in good health.

This clone was counted once. This rearrangement joins TRBV7-9 to TRBJ2-3; D is ambiguous. CDR3 size: 14 residues. Between the trimmed V and J ends, which lost 3 bases and 2 bases, there was a span of 9 bases. From germline, CDR1 is SEHNR and CDR2 FQNEAQ (reference sequence). The CDR3 loop is CASSLGSFTDTQYF. DNA of the CDR3: TGTGCCAGCAGCTTGGGCAGCTTCACAGATACGCAGTATTTT.

This chain connects TRBV4-1 to TRBJ2-7, with 9 nucleotides matching TRBD1. The ends lost 3 bases at V and 0 bases at J; junction bases unmatched: 6. Germline V lookup: CDR1 MGHRA, CDR2 YSYEKL. This CDR3 is built from 16 residues. The CDR3 is CASSHPGQGYSYEQYF. The CDR3 DNA reads as TGCGCCAGCAGCCACCCGGGACAGGGATACTCCTACGAGCAGTACTTC.

The chain couples TRBV4-3 to TRBJ2-7, with 7 nucleotides matching TRBD2. The germline V gene encodes CDR1 LGHNA and CDR2 YSLEER. The ends lost 4 bases at V and 0 bases at J; junction bases unmatched: 3. CDR3 length: 14 amino acids. The CDR3, as DNA: TGCGCCAGCAGCCCCACTAGCGCCTCCTACGAGCAGTACTTC. Amino acids: CASSPTSASYEQYF.

The rearrangement joins TRBV5-6 to TRBJ2-5, with D maybe TRBD2 (6 bases). V shed 2 bases and J shed 5 bases, with 13 bases lying between them. CDR1 and CDR2 from the germline V gene are SGHDT and YYEEEE. The length of the CDR3 is 14 residues. This CDR3 is CASSFRTGRETQYF. In DNA, the CDR3 is TGTGCCAGCAGCTTTCGGACGGGGAGGGAGACCCAGTACTTC.

V and J are TRBV27 and TRBJ2-7, with 9 bases lining up with TRBD1. V shed 6 bases, J shed 7 bases, and the junction held 10 bases outside the gene matches. The CDR3 spans 14 residues. Germline V lookup: CDR1 MNHEY, CDR2 SMNVEV (reference sequence). CDR3 sequence reads: CASSQGQGIGEQYF. For the CDR3, the DNA is TGTGCCAGCAGCCAAGGACAGGGGATCGGGGAGCAGTACTTC.

The chain employs TRBV5-1 and TRBJ2-7; TRBD1 matches at 8 bases. Trimming cost V 3 bases and J 2 bases; bases outside gene matches: 4. Germline CDR1 SGHRS, CDR2 YFSETQ. This CDR3 is 14 amino acids long. The CDR3 region has the DNA TGCGCCAGCAGCTCCCGACAGGGGACCTACGAGCAGTACTTC. It specifies CASSSRQGTYEQYF. The whole variable domain, remainder taken from reference TRBV5-1 and TRBJ2-7, is KAGVTQTPRYLIKTRGQQVTLSCSPISGHRSVSWYQQTPGQGLQFLFEYFSETQRNKGNFPGRFSGRQFSNSRSEMNVSTLELGDSALYLCASSSRQGTYEQYFGPGTRLTVT.

This clone came up once. The CDR3 nucleotides are TGCGCCAGCAGCCAAGATTCCGCAGCGAATGAGCAGTTCTTC. Protein product: CASSQDSAANEQFF. This chain joins TRBV4-3 and TRBJ2-1; no clear D gene. Looked up from germline, CDR1 is LGHNA and CDR2 is YSLEER. V lost 0 bases and J 7 bases, leaving 10 bases between the germline ends. The CDR3 contains 14 residues.

The chain carries TRBV29-1 and TRBJ2-3, with D unresolved. CDR3 length: 15 amino acids. The V and J ends lost 0 bases and 2 bases respectively, with 12 bases between them. CDR1 and CDR2 from the germline V gene are SQVTM and ANQGSEA. CDR3: CSVEEQSAYTDTQYF. The CDR3 DNA reads TGCAGCGTTGAAGAACAGAGCGCCTACACAGATACGCAGTATTTT.